The 18 T cell receptor beta chains presented below share a single source sample, sequenced in a study of T cells in localized non-small cell lung cancer. Sequencing was performed with immunoSEQ multiplex PCR; in TCRdb, only in-frame clones are kept and a portion is missing. This sample has around 1,400 clones, with approximately 29% found just once. The specimen was normal lung tissue next to the tumor, collected before any cancer treatment. The receptors were sampled from a female donor aged 60 or older with stage I lung adenocarcinoma.

The CDR3 region has the DNA TGTGCCAGCAAAAAGACAGGGAATGACGGCTACACCTTC. Protein product: CASKKTGNDGYTF. The genes are TRBV9 and TRBJ1-2; 7 nucleotides match TRBD1. Germline-derived CDR1 and CDR2 are SGDLS and YYNGEE. Losses at the gene ends were 6 bases for V and 8 bases for J; bases not matched to a gene: 10. The CDR3 loop spans 13 amino acids.

This chain uses TRBV18 with TRBJ2-5; D possibly corresponds to TRBD1 (6 bases). CDR1 and CDR2 from the germline V gene are KGHSH and LQKENI. CDR3 size: 14 residues. Between the trimmed V and J ends, which lost 6 bases and 4 bases, there was a span of 15 bases. The CDR3 loop reads CASSLRQASETQYF. DNA of the CDR3: TGTGCCAGCTCTCTCAGACAGGCCTCAGAGACCCAGTACTTC.

V gene TRBV11-3 combines with J gene TRBJ2-2; D is unresolved. Germline CDR1 is SGHNT and CDR2 is YENEEA. The CDR3 totals 16 residues. V was trimmed by 5 bases and J by 1 base, leaving 14 bases between them. The CDR3, as DNA: TGTGCCAGCAGCCCCCAGTGGCAGGAGAACACCGGGGAGCTGTTTTTT. Translation gives CASSPQWQENTGELFF.

This clone is judged medium-sized. The chain couples TRBV4-1 to TRBJ1-5, with no clear D. Germline loops: CDR1 MGHRA, CDR2 YSYEKL. The V end was cut by 5 bases, the J end by 0 bases, with 14 bases between. The CDR3 is 16 amino acids. The CDR3 region is CASSALDSYSNQPQHF. CDR3 coding DNA: TGCGCCAGCAGCGCTCTGGACTCATATAGCAATCAGCCCCAGCATTTT.

This clone is medium-sized (0.01 to 0.1%) by share. This chain links TRBV11-3 with TRBJ1-6; the D is unclear. The CDR3 contains 18 residues. With 3 bases removed from V and 0 bases from J, the gap between germline ends came to 15 bases. Germline loops: CDR1 SGHNT, CDR2 YENEEA. CDR3 DNA: TGTGCCAGCAGCTTGAAGAGGTCAGCCTACTCCTATAATTCACCCCTCCACTTT. It is translated as CASSLKRSAYSYNSPLHF. The variable domain in full, completed from reference TRBV11-3 and TRBJ1-6, reads EAGVVQSPRYKIIEKKQPVAFWCNPISGHNTLYWYLQNLGQGPELLIRYENEEAVDDSQLPKDRFSAERLKGVDSTLKIQPAELGDSAVYLCASSLKRSAYSYNSPLHFGNGTRLTVT.

The CDR3 sequence: CASNSGSGNTIYF. The CDR3, as DNA: TGTGCCAGTAACAGCGGCTCTGGAAACACCATATATTTT. The genes are TRBV6-8 and TRBJ1-3, with D unresolved. Germline CDR1 reads MNHGY; CDR2 reads SAAAGT. Trimming removed 9 bases at V and 0 bases at J, with 9 bases between. CDR3 size: 13 residues.

This clone was observed a single time. The V and J genes are TRBV19 and TRBJ1-6; tentatively, D is TRBD1 (5 bases). This CDR3 comprises 14 residues. The germline V and J ends were trimmed by 3 bases and 3 bases, with 6 bases remaining between them. Germline V gene sequence: CDR1 LNHDA, CDR2 SQIVND (reference sequence). The CDR3 DNA reads TGTGCCAGTAGTATTGGGGGCTATAATTCACCCCTCCACTTT. It is translated as CASSIGGYNSPLHF.

The CDR3 spells CASSTRTGEAYNEQFF. Here the CDR3 DNA reads TGTGCCAGTAGTACACGGACGGGGGAAGCCTACAATGAGCAGTTCTTC. This chain joins TRBV19 and TRBJ2-1; a weak D match, TRBD2 (6 bases). Germline CDR1 reads LNHDA; CDR2 reads SQIVND (reference sequence). CDR3 length equals 16 residues. The V end lost 4 bases, the J end lost 2 bases, and 15 bases lay between the germline ends. Filled out from reference TRBV19 and TRBJ2-1, the complete variable domain reads DGGITQSPKYLFRKEGQNVTLSCEQNLNHDAMYWYRQDPGQGLRLIYYSQIVNDFQKGDIAEGYSVSREKKESFPLTVTSAQKNPTAFYLCASSTRTGEAYNEQFFGPGTRLTVL.

This clone is deemed medium-sized. The CDR3 sequence is CASSPYLGTYNSPLHF. DNA for the CDR3: TGTGCCAGCAGCCCATACCTCGGGACCTATAATTCACCCCTCCACTTT. This chain connects TRBV11-3 to TRBJ1-6, with D unclear. Trimming removed 5 bases at V and 2 bases at J, with 13 bases between. This CDR3 has 16 residues. CDR1 and CDR2 (germline): SGHNT, YENEEA.

By its share, this clone is medium-sized. CDR3 sequence reads: CASSRGGLAGYNEQFF. CDR3 DNA: TGTGCCAGCAGCCGGGGGGGACTAGCGGGATACAATGAGCAGTTCTTC. This chain joins TRBV11-3 and TRBJ2-1; 13 nucleotides line up with TRBD2. The V gene's germline CDR1 is SGHNT and CDR2 YENEEA. The CDR3 sequence is 16 residues long. J was trimmed by 4 bases and V by 5 bases; bases with no gene match: 5. Supplemented by reference TRBV11-3 and TRBJ2-1, the full variable domain reads EAGVVQSPRYKIIEKKQPVAFWCNPISGHNTLYWYLQNLGQGPELLIRYENEEAVDDSQLPKDRFSAERLKGVDSTLKIQPAELGDSAVYLCASSRGGLAGYNEQFFGPGTRLTVL.

The rearrangement links TRBV11-3 to TRBJ2-7; the match to TRBD2 covers 8 bases. The CDR3 sequence is 15 residues long. Germline V CDR1 and CDR2: SGHNT, YENEEA. With V trimmed by 6 bases and J by 4 bases, 11 bases remained unmatched. CDR3 sequence reads: CASRGSGGGKYEQYF. The DNA for the CDR3 is TGTGCCAGCAGGGGATCGGGCGGGGGGAAGTACGAGCAGTACTTC. The full variable domain, in which reference TRBV11-3 and TRBJ2-7 provide the parts outside the CDR3, is EAGVVQSPRYKIIEKKQPVAFWCNPISGHNTLYWYLQNLGQGPELLIRYENEEAVDDSQLPKDRFSAERLKGVDSTLKIQPAELGDSAVYLCASRGSGGGKYEQYFGPGTRLTVT.

The chain is built from TRBV11-3 and TRBJ2-3; 10 bases fit TRBD2. In germline, CDR1 is SGHNT, CDR2 YENEEA. CDR3 size: 15 residues. With V trimmed by 3 bases and J by 7 bases, 7 bases remained unmatched. The CDR3 reads CASSFYSGGIHTQYF. The CDR3 DNA is TGTGCCAGCAGCTTTTATAGCGGGGGGATTCATACGCAGTATTTT.

This clone was recorded many times. The CDR3 is CASSLIGRGNTGELFF. In nucleotides, the CDR3 is TGTGCCAGCAGCTTAATAGGCAGGGGGAACACCGGGGAGCTGTTTTTT. V is TRBV11-3 and J is TRBJ2-2, with TRBD1 as a possible D gene (6 bases). CDR3 length equals 16 residues. V lost 2 bases and J 1 base, leaving 11 bases between the germline ends. Germline V gene data show CDR1 as SGHNT and CDR2 as YENEEA.

Written as DNA, the CDR3 is TGTGCCAGCAGCTTAGATACAGGGAGGGCGGATACGCAGTATTTT. Translated: CASSLDTGRADTQYF. The rearrangement links TRBV11-3 to TRBJ2-3; D possibly corresponds to TRBD2 (7 bases). Trimming left V 0 bases short and J 6 bases short, with 13 bases between. The CDR3 length is 15 residues. Per germline, CDR1 SGHNT and CDR2 YENEEA.

V is TRBV11-3 and J is TRBJ2-1, with TRBD2 matching over 9 bases. CDR1 and CDR2 from the germline V gene are SGHNT and YENEEA. The CDR3 sequence is 16 residues long. The junction had 6 bases not matched to a gene; V was cut back by 1 base and J by 5 bases. CDR3 loop: CASSLVGGGGNNEQFF. In DNA form, the CDR3 reads TGTGCCAGCAGCTTAGTTGGCGGGGGGGGTAACAATGAGCAGTTCTTC.

This clone was seen once. The chain combines TRBV19 with TRBJ2-3; 9 bases fit TRBD1. The junction had 13 bases not matched to a gene; V was cut back by 3 bases and J by 3 bases. The CDR3 consists of 18 residues. Germline lookup yields CDR1 LNHDA and CDR2 SQIVND (reference sequence). This CDR3 reads CASSISTLTGGNTDTQYF. The CDR3 DNA reads as TGTGCCAGTAGTATCTCAACCCTGACAGGGGGTAATACAGATACGCAGTATTTT.

Relative to its sample, this clone is medium-sized (0.01 to 0.1%). The chain has TRBV11-3 and TRBJ1-1; TRBD1 matches at 7 bases. With 0 bases clipped from V and 0 bases from J, the junction kept 10 bases outside the gene matches. The CDR3 consists of 18 residues. Per germline, CDR1 SGHNT and CDR2 YENEEA. The CDR3 DNA is TGTGCCAGCAGCTTAGATATCCCACAGGGGTCCTTGAACACTGAAGCTTTCTTT. Protein product: CASSLDIPQGSLNTEAFF.

This clone has only a few counts. The V gene is TRBV29-1, the J gene TRBJ2-2; D unclear. Trimming stripped 2 bases from V and 0 bases from J, with 7 bases between. This CDR3 comprises 14 residues. Germline CDR1 and CDR2: SQVTM and ANQGSEA. This CDR3 reads CSVERRPNTGELFF. The CDR3, as DNA: TGCAGCGTTGAAAGAAGGCCGAACACCGGGGAGCTGTTTTTT.